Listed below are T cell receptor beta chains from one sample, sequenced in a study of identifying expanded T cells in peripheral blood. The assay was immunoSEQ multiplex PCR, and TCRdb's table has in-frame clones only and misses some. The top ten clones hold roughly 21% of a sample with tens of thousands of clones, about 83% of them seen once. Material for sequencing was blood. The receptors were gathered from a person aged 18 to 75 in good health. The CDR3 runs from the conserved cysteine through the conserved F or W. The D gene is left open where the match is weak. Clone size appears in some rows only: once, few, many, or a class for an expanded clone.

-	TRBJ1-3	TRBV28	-	CASFGGLHGNTIYF	TGTGCCAGCTTCGGGGGGCTTCATGGAAACACCATATATTTT
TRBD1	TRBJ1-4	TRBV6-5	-	CASSYTNPGTGDKLFF	TGTGCCAGCAGTTACACGAACCCCGGGACAGGGGACAAACTGTTTTTT
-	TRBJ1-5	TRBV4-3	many	CASSYQAGGNQPQHF	TGCGCCAGCAGCTATCAGGCGGGGGGCAATCAGCCCCAGCATTTT
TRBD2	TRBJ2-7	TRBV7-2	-	CASSFSGLAGTYEQYF	TGTGCCAGCAGCTTCTCCGGACTAGCGGGGACCTACGAGCAGTACTTC
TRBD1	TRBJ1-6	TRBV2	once	CASSERTGGDSPLHF	TGTGCCAGCAGTGAGAGGACAGGGGGCGATTCACCCCTCCACTTT
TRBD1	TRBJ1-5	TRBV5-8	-	CASSWGGQDVYSNQPQHF	TGTGCCAGCAGCTGGGGGGGACAGGACGTTTATAGCAATCAGCCCCAGCATTTT
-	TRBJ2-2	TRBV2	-	CASGRTETNTGELFF	TGTGCCAGTGGGCGGACAGAGACGAACACCGGGGAGCTGTTTTTT
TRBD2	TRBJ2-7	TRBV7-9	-	CASSAPGLAGRHSFYEQYF	TGTGCCAGCAGCGCACCGGGACTAGCGGGACGACATAGTTTCTACGAGCAGTACTTC
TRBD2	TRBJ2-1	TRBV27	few	CASSLRRESEQFF	TGTGCCAGCAGTTTACGGCGGGAGTCTGAGCAGTTCTTC
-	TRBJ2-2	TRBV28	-	CASFLSNTGELFF	TGTGCCAGTTTCTTATCGAACACCGGGGAGCTGTTTTTT
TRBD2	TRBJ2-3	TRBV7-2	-	CASSFLGSGRSDTQYF	TGTGCCAGCAGCTTTTTAGGTAGCGGGAGGTCTGATACGCAGTATTTT
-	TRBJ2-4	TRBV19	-	CASSTQVFLAKNIQYF	TGTGCCAGTAGTACCCAGGTCTTCCTAGCCAAAAACATTCAGTACTTC
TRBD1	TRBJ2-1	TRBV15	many	CATSEDRGSYNEQFF	TGTGCCACCAGCGAAGACAGGGGCTCCTACAATGAGCAGTTCTTC
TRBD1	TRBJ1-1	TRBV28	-	CASSPPDRRNTEAFF	TGTGCCAGCAGTCCCCCGGACAGGAGGAACACTGAAGCTTTCTTT
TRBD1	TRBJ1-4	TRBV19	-	CASTERDRGAGKLFF	TGTGCCAGTACCGAGAGGGACAGGGGGGCTGGAAAACTGTTTTTT
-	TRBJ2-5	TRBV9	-	CASSVATGGWETQYF	TGTGCCAGCAGCGTAGCTACGGGGGGCTGGGAGACCCAGTACTTC
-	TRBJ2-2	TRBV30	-	CAWSVGPTQHTGELFF	TGTGCCTGGAGTGTGGGACCGACCCAACACACCGGGGAGCTGTTTTTT
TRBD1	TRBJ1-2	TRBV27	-	CASSTSGTAVSGYTF	TGTGCCAGCAGTACCTCCGGGACAGCAGTATCTGGCTACACCTTC
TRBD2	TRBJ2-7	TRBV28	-	CASSLDSGRSYEQYF	TGTGCCAGCAGTTTAGATAGCGGGAGATCGTACGAGCAGTACTTC
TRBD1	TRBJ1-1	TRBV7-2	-	CASTTGTGTRNTEAFF	TGTGCCAGCACGACCGGGACAGGGACTAGGAACACTGAAGCTTTCTTT
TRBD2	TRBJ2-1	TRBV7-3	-	CASSLTWTSDLGEQFF	TGTGCCAGCAGCTTAACGTGGACTAGCGACCTTGGGGAGCAGTTCTTC
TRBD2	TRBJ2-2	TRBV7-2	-	CASSLRGGGNTGELFF	TGTGCCAGCAGCTTAAGAGGCGGGGGAAACACCGGGGAGCTGTTTTTT
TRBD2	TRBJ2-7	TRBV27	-	CASRYVAGNPYEQYF	TGTGCCAGCAGATACGTAGCGGGAAACCCCTACGAGCAGTACTTC
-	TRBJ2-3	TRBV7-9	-	CASSWGGQAPTDTQYF	TGTGCCAGCAGCTGGGGGGGACAGGCCCCTACAGATACGCAGTATTTT